The 27 T cell receptor beta chains below were found in one sample sequenced in a study of cytomegalovirus exposure and HLA in healthy donors. Primers: 60 Vbeta forward and 13 Jbeta reverse. The assay was immunoSEQ multiplex PCR, and TCRdb's table has in-frame clones only and misses some. Of about 140,000 clones listed, over 70% were seen once; the top ten hold nearly 7%. The sequenced material came from PBMCs. These TCRs come from a man aged 35-49 years in good health and CMV-seropositive.

The V and J genes are TRBV9 and TRBJ2-1, with 11 nucleotides matching TRBD2. The CDR3 contains 19 residues. Germline values: CDR1 SGDLS, CDR2 YYNGEE. V shed 0 bases and J 0 bases; nucleotides not matched to a gene: 8. The CDR3, as DNA: TGTGCCAGCAGCGTAGTAGCGGGAGGGACGATTAGCTCCTACAATGAGCAGTTCTTC. It is translated as CASSVVAGGTISSYNEQFF. The full variable domain, completed using reference TRBV9 and TRBJ2-1, is DSGVTQTPKHLITATGQRVTLRCSPRSGDLSVYWYQQSLDQGLQFLIQYYNGEERAKGNILERFSAQQFPDLHSELNLSSLELGDSALYFCASSVVAGGTISSYNEQFFGPGTRLTVL.

This clone was observed a few times. The chain links TRBV4-3 to TRBJ2-3, with no clear D. Germline assignment: CDR1 LGHNA and CDR2 YSLEER. Trimming removed 0 bases from V and 3 bases from J, with 7 bases in between. The CDR3 loop spans 14 amino acids. This CDR3 reads CASSQESGTDTQYF. The DNA of the CDR3 is TGCGCCAGCAGCCAAGAATCGGGTACAGATACGCAGTATTTT.

The V call is TRBV7-8, the J call TRBJ2-5; no clear D gene. Gene TRBJ2-7 matches the end of the DNA better, so the J call may be wrong. The CDR3 covers 12 residues. Germline V gene lookup returns CDR1 SGHVS and CDR2 FQNEAQ. This CDR3 reads CASSPYSYEQYF. CDR3 nucleotide sequence: TGTGCCAGCAGTCCCTACTCCTACGAGCAGTACTTC.

The chain couples TRBV5-4 to TRBJ2-7, with 7 bases identical to TRBD1. The germline CDR1 and CDR2 sequences are SGHNT and YYREEE (reference sequence). V dropped 7 bases and J dropped 5; count of bases not matched to a gene: 15. The CDR3 has 15 residues. The CDR3 reads CASGSGGPFNNEQYF. The CDR3 coding sequence is TGTGCCAGCGGGTCAGGGGGACCATTTAATAACGAGCAGTACTTC.

The V call is TRBV7-9, the J call TRBJ2-2; 8 nucleotides align to TRBD2. The CDR3 length is 15 residues. Germline CDR1 and CDR2: SEHNR and FQNEAQ (reference sequence). J was trimmed by 7 bases and V by 3 bases; bases with no gene match: 7. CDR3 DNA: TGTGCCAGCAGCTTGTCGACGGGAGGGTTCGGGGAGCTGTTTTTT. Translation gives CASSLSTGGFGELFF.

This chain uses TRBV18 with TRBJ1-5, with D maybe TRBD1 (6 bases). Germline lookup yields CDR1 KGHSH and CDR2 LQKENI. The CDR3 has 14 amino acids. Trimming pared 3 bases from V and 5 bases from J, leaving 11 bases between. The CDR3 coding sequence is TGTGCCAGCTCACCCGGAGGGGGGGATCAGCCCCAGCATTTT. This translates into CASSPGGGDQPQHF.

The genes are TRBV28 and TRBJ1-3; D is perhaps TRBD1 (6 bases). Trimming removed 3 bases at V and 5 bases at J, with 11 bases between. The CDR3 consists of 14 residues. CDR1 is MDHEN and CDR2 is SYDVKM in the germline V gene. CDR3 DNA sequence: TGTGCCAGCAGTTTTGAGGGGGTGAGAAACACCATATATTTT. This translates into CASSFEGVRNTIYF.

The chain uses TRBV4-1 and TRBJ2-3, with D unclear. This CDR3 contains 16 residues. The germline V and J ends were trimmed by 1 base and 5 bases, with 16 bases remaining between them. Germline CDR1 MGHRA, CDR2 YSYEKL. This chain's CDR3 is CASSQVPDGSGDTQYF. The CDR3 DNA sequence: TGCGCCAGCAGCCAAGTACCAGACGGGTCGGGAGATACGCAGTATTTT.

This clone was counted between two and nine times. The chain recombines TRBV9 with TRBJ2-1; the D gene is possibly TRBD2 (6 bases). The V end lost 3 bases, the J end lost 7 bases, and 14 bases lay between the germline ends. Germline V gene sequence: CDR1 SGDLS, CDR2 YYNGEE. The CDR3 covers 14 residues. CDR3 DNA: TGTGCCAGCAGCGCATTAGTTAGCGGTAATGAGCAGTTCTTC. It is translated as CASSALVSGNEQFF.

This clone came up a few times. The chain joins TRBV6-5 to TRBJ1-4; TRBD1 might be the D (6 bases). The CDR3 sequence is 14 residues long. Deletions cut 8 bases from V and 7 bases from J, with 17 bases between. CDR1 is MNHEY, CDR2 SVGAGI, per germline. The CDR3: CASRGGAGSEKLFF. CDR3 sequence (DNA): TGTGCCAGCCGAGGGGGGGCAGGGAGTGAAAAACTGTTTTTT.

The genes are TRBV28 and TRBJ2-7; tentatively, D is TRBD1 (5 bases). The V end was cut by 3 bases, the J end by 4 bases, with 10 bases between. The CDR3 consists of 13 residues. The germline CDR1 and CDR2 sequences are MDHEN and SYDVKM. The CDR3 DNA reads as TGTGCCAGCAGTTTGAACAGGTTATACGAGCAGTACTTC. Translation: CASSLNRLYEQYF.

The CDR3 bases are TGTGCCAGCAGCCCTATCCCGAACACTGAAGCTTTCTTT. Translation gives CASSPIPNTEAFF. The chain combines TRBV7-9 with TRBJ1-1; D unresolved. Trimming took off 5 bases at V and 1 base at J, with 8 bases between the two ends. CDR3 length: 13 residues. The germline CDR1 and CDR2 sequences are SEHNR and FQNEAQ (reference sequence).

The V and J genes are TRBV19 and TRBJ1-5; unclear D gene. Germline CDR1 reads LNHDA; CDR2 reads SQIVND (reference sequence). CDR3 length equals 16 residues. V was shortened by 5 bases and J by 4 bases, with 18 bases between the two germline ends. The CDR3 region has the DNA TGTGCCAGTAGTCCCGGAGCACTCCGGGGAAATCAGCCCCAGCATTTT. Translation: CASSPGALRGNQPQHF.

This chain links TRBV27 with TRBJ2-3, with 8 bases aligning to TRBD2. The trim removed 5 bases at V and 6 bases at J, leaving 7 bases unmatched. The germline gives CDR1 MNHEY, CDR2 SMNVEV (reference sequence). The CDR3 has 14 amino acids. The CDR3 reads CASSSGSSSDTQYF. The CDR3 coding sequence is TGTGCCAGCAGTAGCGGGAGTTCTTCCGATACGCAGTATTTT.

J is TRBJ2-5 and V is TRBV9; 10 nucleotides match TRBD1. The CDR3 spans 17 residues. V trimming: 4 bases; J trimming: 5 bases; junction bases outside the gene matches: 14. Germline CDR1 is SGDLS and CDR2 is YYNGEE. The CDR3 sequence is CASSPRDRGLPWETQYF. The CDR3 nucleotides read TGTGCCAGCAGCCCCCGGGACAGGGGCCTTCCCTGGGAGACCCAGTACTTC.

The chain couples TRBV19 to TRBJ1-5, with TRBD1 matching 12 bases. The CDR3 loop spans 15 amino acids. The ends lost 6 bases at V and 6 bases at J; junction bases unmatched: 6. The germline gives CDR1 LNHDA, CDR2 SQIVND (reference sequence). The CDR3 DNA reads TGTGCCAGTAGGACCGGGACAGGGGGCTTTCAGCCCCAGCATTTT. Protein product: CASRTGTGGFQPQHF.

The chain combines TRBV10-1 with TRBJ2-7; TRBD1 matches 7 bases. V lost 5 bases to trimming and J lost 0 bases; unmatched junction nucleotides: 7. Germline CDR1 reads WNHNN; CDR2 reads SYGVQD (reference sequence). The CDR3 extends over 15 amino acids. This CDR3 is CASSPGTAGSYEQYF. The CDR3 DNA is TGCGCCAGCAGTCCCGGGACAGCAGGCTCCTACGAGCAGTACTTC.

This chain connects TRBV25-1 to TRBJ1-2, with 9 bases that match TRBD1. The trim removed 7 bases at V and 7 bases at J, leaving 7 bases unmatched. This CDR3 has 13 amino acids. The germline V gene has CDR1 MGHDK and CDR2 SYGVNS. CDR3 nucleotide sequence: TGTGCCAGCAATGATCCGGGACAGGGTGGCTACACCTTC. This codes for CASNDPGQGGYTF.

The chain has TRBV6-1 and TRBJ2-4, with TRBD1 as a possible D gene (6 bases). V lost 8 bases to trimming and J lost 6 bases, with 11 bases between them. Looked up from germline, CDR1 is MNHNS and CDR2 is SASEGT. The CDR3 runs to 12 residues. The CDR3 DNA reads as TGTGCCAGCCGGGACAACTTAAACATTCAGTACTTC. Encoded protein: CASRDNLNIQYF.

The V call is TRBV19, the J call TRBJ1-1; 8 bases match TRBD1. Trimming cost V 2 bases and J 2 bases; bases outside gene matches: 7. The CDR3 length is 16 residues. Germline V CDR1 and CDR2: LNHDA, SQIVND (reference sequence). CDR3 in amino acids: CASSISPGGGNTEAFF. Written as DNA, the CDR3 is TGTGCCAGTAGTATATCGCCAGGGGGCGGTAACACTGAAGCTTTCTTT.

This clone was counted between two and nine times. The chain carries TRBV28 and TRBJ1-4; TRBD1 matches at 7 bases. The CDR3 contains 14 residues. The ends lost 10 bases at V and 7 bases at J; junction bases unmatched: 12. CDR1 is MDHEN, CDR2 SYDVKM, per germline. The CDR3 is CATGEGGWGEKLFF. The CDR3, as DNA: TGTGCCACCGGTGAAGGGGGCTGGGGTGAAAAACTGTTTTTT. Supplemented by reference TRBV28 and TRBJ1-4, the full variable domain reads DVKVTQSSRYLVKRTGEKVFLECVQDMDHENMFWYRQDPGLGLRLIYFSYDVKMKEKGDIPEGYSVSREKKERFSLILESASTNQTSMYLCATGEGGWGEKLFFGSGTQLSVL.

This chain uses TRBV29-1 with TRBJ2-1, with D possibly TRBD2 on 5 matching bases. Germline lookup yields CDR1 SQVTM and CDR2 ANQGSEA. This CDR3 is 13 amino acids long. V lost 4 bases and J 9 bases, leaving 16 bases between the germline ends. CDR3 amino acids: CSVGSLVRPEQFF. CDR3 nucleotides: TGCAGCGTTGGGTCACTAGTTCGCCCTGAGCAGTTCTTC.

The chain joins TRBV6-5 to TRBJ1-2, with 7 bases aligning to TRBD1. This CDR3 comprises 15 residues. Germline V lookup: CDR1 MNHEY, CDR2 SVGAGI. Trimming cost V 6 bases and J 1 base; bases outside gene matches: 8. The CDR3 nucleotides read TGTGCCAGCAGACGGAGCCGGGACAGTAACTATGGCTACACCTTC. Translating it yields CASRRSRDSNYGYTF.

This clone was seen only a few times. This chain connects TRBV10-1 to TRBJ2-1; perhaps TRBD1 as D (7 bases). With 2 bases removed from V and 4 bases from J, the gap between germline ends came to 15 bases. Germline V gene sequence: CDR1 WNHNN, CDR2 SYGVQD (reference sequence). The CDR3 runs 16 residues. The chain's CDR3 is CASSEHEGAGYNEQFF. DNA of the CDR3: TGCGCCAGCAGTGAGCATGAGGGGGCGGGATACAATGAGCAGTTCTTC.

In this sample, this clone turned up a few times. V gene TRBV9 combines with J gene TRBJ1-4; TRBD1 matches at 7 bases. Germline V gene sequence: CDR1 SGDLS, CDR2 YYNGEE. J gave up 7 bases and V 0 bases, and 3 bases lay outside the gene matches. The CDR3 is 14 residues long. Here the CDR3 DNA reads TGTGCCAGCAGCGTAGGACAGGGTTTTGAAAAACTGTTTTTT. Amino acid sequence: CASSVGQGFEKLFF.

V gene TRBV5-1 combines with J gene TRBJ1-1; possible D gene TRBD1, 5 bases. Trimming removed 2 bases from V and 1 base from J, with 6 bases in between. Germline V gene sequence: CDR1 SGHRS, CDR2 YFSETQ. This CDR3 comprises 13 residues. CDR3 nucleotides: TGCGCCAGCAGCTTTGACAGGAACACTGAAGCTTTCTTT. Protein product: CASSFDRNTEAFF.

This clone appeared a few times. The gene calls are TRBV7-9 and TRBJ2-7; 11 bases fit TRBD1. Trimming cost V 5 bases and J 6 bases; bases outside gene matches: 9. Germline V lookup: CDR1 SEHNR, CDR2 FQNEAQ (reference sequence). The CDR3 sequence is 15 residues long. In DNA, the CDR3 is TGTGCCAGCAGCCCTGGGACAGGGGGATTGAGCGAGCAGTACTTC. This codes for CASSPGTGGLSEQYF.